Below, one T cell receptor beta chain is given with its context. Method: immunoSEQ multiplex PCR; TCRdb's copy keeps in-frame clones and lacks some. This table has roughly 130,000 clones, roughly 84% appearing once. The source of the sample is a study of blood T cell repertoires in COVID-19. V lost 4 bases and J 4 bases, leaving 13 bases between the germline ends. Germline loops: CDR1 SNHLY, CDR2 FYNNEI. The CDR3 extends over 14 amino acids. The rearrangement links TRBV2 to TRBJ1-1, with D tentatively TRBD1 (6 bases). This clonotype originated in a man younger than 45 with COVID-19, enrolled during active disease. The sample consisted of peripheral blood. CDR3 loop: CASSVTGRVTEAFF. In DNA form, the CDR3 reads TGTGCCAGCAGTGTCACAGGGAGGGTCACTGAAGCTTTCTTT.